What follows are 2 T cell receptor beta chains derived from one specimen sequenced in a study of T cell responses to AZD1222 COVID-19 vaccine (dated by TCRdb to the early 2020s). The library was generated by the immunoSEQ multiplex PCR assay. TCRdb retrieved this table from immuneACCESS and kept in-frame rearrangements only. Not all clones are present; in checked studies, unresolved V genes account for under half, and no reason is known for the remainder. The sample yields over 120,000 clones; about 92% were counted once. Of the sample, approximately 3.5% falls within the top ten clones. The time point tag for this specimen amounts to: about 28 days (+/-7) after the second vaccine dose. This specimen consisted of peripheral blood, obtained 28 days after the second AZD1222 dose. These TCRs come from an adult who received the AZD1222 COVID-19 vaccine.

This clone has only one observation. The J gene is TRBJ2-5, the V gene TRBV6-2 or TRBV6-3; perhaps TRBD2 as D (6 bases). The V end lost 6 bases, the J end lost 1 base, and 12 bases lay between the germline ends. Germline V gene sequence: CDR1 MNHEY, CDR2 SVGEGT. The CDR3 runs 14 residues. The CDR3 spells CASSPVAAQETQYF. As DNA, the CDR3 is TGTGCCAGCAGCCCCGTAGCGGCCCAAGAGACCCAGTACTTC.

This rearrangement joins TRBV6-5 to TRBJ2-7, with 11 positions matching TRBD2. The germline V gene has CDR1 MNHEY and CDR2 SVGAGI. Trimming cost V 6 bases and J 3 bases; bases outside gene matches: 7. The CDR3 is 15 amino acids. The CDR3 DNA is TGTGCCAGCAGCCCCCCCGGGACTAGCGGCTACGAGCAGTACTTC. Encoded protein: CASSPPGTSGYEQYF.